Listed here is a single T cell receptor beta chain. Its specificity is not known. The record originates from a study of T cells in pancreatic ductal adenocarcinoma. Selected pancreatic ductal adenocarcinoma patients had undergone surgery without neoadjuvant therapy. Study observations and caveats: Tumors hold more CD45RO+ effector T cells, which may bias toward lower diversity. The resected pancreatic cancer cohort was biased toward the minority with early-stage disease. Tumor samples had fewer productive templates and about 8-fold fewer unique clonotypes than blood.

Repertoires were generated with immunoSEQ multiplex PCR, while TCRdb's copy carries only in-frame clones and drops some. This table has approximately 97,000 clones, nearly 95% appearing once. V was shortened by 9 bases and J by 5 bases, with 16 bases between the two germline ends. Germline CDR1 is MDHEN and CDR2 is SYDVKM. The CDR3 loop spans 13 amino acids. Sequences were obtained from PBMCs. This chain uses TRBV28 with TRBJ2-5, with a possible D match to TRBD2 (6 bases). This TCR came from a human donor with pancreatic ductal adenocarcinoma. The CDR3 DNA is TGTGCCAGTACCCCTGGGGGGAGGGAGACCCAGTACTTC. Translated, it gives CASTPGGRETQYF.